Described below is a single TCR beta chain sequence and its context. Profiled with immunoSEQ multiplex PCR; TCRdb holds only in-frame clones, not every one. The repertoire has roughly 200,000 clones, approximately 91% of them found once; the top ten carry roughly 6.7%. The data belong to a study of blood T cell repertoires in COVID-19. Study at large: Researchers got acute and convalescent COVID-19 samples from the United States, Italy and Spain. PBMCs, B-cell-depleted T cells, or T cells provided the cDNA or gDNA that made up the material.

The V gene's germline CDR1 is SGHRS and CDR2 YFSETQ. The CDR3 sequence is 13 residues long. V was trimmed by 2 bases and J by 5 bases, leaving 10 bases between them. The TCR comes from a man between 40 and 49 years old with acute or convalescent COVID-19. Sequenced sample: peripheral blood. This chain links TRBV5-1 with TRBJ1-1; D may be TRBD1 (6 bases). CDR3 DNA sequence: TGCGCCAGCAGCTTACAGGGAGAAACTGAAGCTTTCTTT. As protein: CASSLQGETEAFF.